The 21 T cell receptor beta chains listed next were all sequenced from one sample in a study of T cells in Graves' hyperthyroidism and ophthalmopathy. Researchers amplified the TCR beta CDR3 regions from RNA transcripts. The TCR CDR3 was amplified in a first-round RT-PCR using the HTBI primer set. One entry per CDR3 protein, called by TCRdb with MiXCR from the multiplex PCR reads. The sample contains 640,000 or so distinct CDR3 sequences, around 15% of which appear only once. The sequenced material came from blood. The receptors were sampled from a woman aged 40 to 55 with Graves' ophthalmopathy.

This clonotype was observed a few times. This sequence joins TRBV28 and TRBJ2-2; TRBD1 matches 7 bases. This CDR3 has 14 residues. Germline V gives CDR1 MDHEN, CDR2 SYDVKM. The V gene end was trimmed by 8 bases and the J gene end by 1 base; junction bases not matched to a gene: 4. The CDR3 nucleotides read TGTGCCAGCTCAGGGGGAAAGAACACCGGGGAGCTGTTTTTT. It encodes CASSGGKNTGELFF.

This clonotype was observed many times. V gene TRBV7-2 combines with J gene TRBJ2-2; D gene ambiguous. CDR1 is SGHTA, CDR2 FQGNSA, per germline. V was clipped by 2 bases and J by 4 bases, with 8 bases between them. The CDR3 loop spans 14 amino acids. The CDR3 reads CASSLIVGTGELFF. The CDR3 DNA follows: TGTGCCAGCAGCTTAATCGTCGGCACCGGGGAGCTGTTTTTT.

This clonotype was observed many times. This chain joins TRBV29-1 and TRBJ2-2; no clear D. This CDR3 contains 13 residues. Germline CDR1 and CDR2: SQVTM and ANQGSEA. V dropped 7 bases and J dropped 1 base, with 10 bases sitting between them. The CDR3 region is CSADTKNTGELFF. The CDR3 coding sequence is TGCAGCGCCGACACCAAGAACACCGGGGAGCTGTTTTTT.

This clonotype appeared many times. This chain uses TRBV11-2 with TRBJ2-7, with 9 nucleotides matching TRBD1. The CDR3 loop spans 17 amino acids. Germline loops: CDR1 SGHAT, CDR2 FQNNGV. The V segment lost 1 base and the J segment 3 bases; nucleotides outside the gene matches: 10. In nucleotides, the CDR3 is TGTGCCAGCAGCTTAGGGACTCCGGGACAGGGATTCTACGAGCAGTACTTC. Residues: CASSLGTPGQGFYEQYF.

This clonotype has ten or more counts. The chain recombines TRBV11-1 with TRBJ2-7; 10 nucleotides align to TRBD2. The V and J ends lost 3 bases and 5 bases, in that order; junction bases with no gene match: 4. The germline gives CDR1 SGHAT, CDR2 FQDESV (reference sequence). There are 14 residues in the CDR3. CDR3 coding DNA: TGTGCCAGCAGCTTCGGGACTAGCGTCAACGAGCAGTACTTC. This gives the protein CASSFGTSVNEQYF.

This clonotype has ten or more counts. The chain uses TRBV28 and TRBJ2-7; maybe TRBD2 (5 bases). The V gene lost 6 bases and the J gene lost 2 bases, with 11 bases spanning the gap. CDR3 size: 13 residues. CDR1 is MDHEN, CDR2 SYDVKM, per germline. The CDR3 DNA follows: TGTGCCAGCAGGCCCGACGGGGCCTACGAGCAGTACTTC. Translating gives CASRPDGAYEQYF.

The table lists this clonotype with many counts. The chain joins TRBV7-9 to TRBJ2-1; D may correspond to TRBD1 or TRBD2 (5 bases each). Trimming removed 1 base from V and 7 bases from J, with 17 bases in between. Germline CDR1 is SEHNR and CDR2 is FQNEAQ (reference sequence). The CDR3 has 16 residues. The CDR3 nucleotides are TGTGCCAGCAGCTTAGGGGCCTTGAGGGGCCAGAATGAGCAGTTCTTC. The encoded protein is CASSLGALRGQNEQFF.

This clonotype came up many times. The genes are TRBV28 and TRBJ2-2; 7 positions match TRBD1. V lost 3 bases, J lost 4 bases, and 5 bases stayed unmatched. Per the germline V gene, CDR1 is MDHEN and CDR2 is SYDVKM. The CDR3 consists of 15 residues. DNA of the CDR3: TGTGCCAGCAGTTTGACCCAGGGGGTCACCGGGGAGCTGTTTTTT. Amino acids: CASSLTQGVTGELFF. Full variable domain (remainder filled in from reference TRBV28 and TRBJ2-2): DVKVTQSSRYLVKRTGEKVFLECVQDMDHENMFWYRQDPGLGLRLIYFSYDVKMKEKGDIPEGYSVSREKKERFSLILESASTNQTSMYLCASSLTQGVTGELFFGEGSRLTVL.

The rearrangement links TRBV5-1 to TRBJ2-7, with 9 bases identical to TRBD1. Per the germline V gene, CDR1 is SGHRS and CDR2 is YFSETQ. CDR3 length: 15 amino acids. J lost 4 bases, V lost 4 bases, and 9 bases had no gene match. Written as DNA, the CDR3 is TGCGCCAGCAGCCACACCCCGGACAGGGGATACGAGCAGTACTTC. It specifies CASSHTPDRGYEQYF.

This clonotype was seen ten or more times. The V call is TRBV28, the J call TRBJ1-1, with D possibly being TRBD1 (5 bases). Germline CDR1 MDHEN, CDR2 SYDVKM. The CDR3 is 12 amino acids. The V and J ends lost 3 bases and 8 bases respectively, with 10 bases between them. The CDR3 DNA sequence: TGTGCCAGCAGTTTGGAGACAGCAGAAGCTTTCTTT. This sequence encodes CASSLETAEAFF.

This clonotype was counted only a few times. The J gene is TRBJ2-2, the V gene TRBV20-1, with D unclear. CDR1 DFQATT and CDR2 SNEGSKA come from the germline V gene (reference sequence). V was shortened by 0 bases and J by 6 bases, with 11 bases between the two germline ends. The CDR3 has 14 residues. The DNA for the CDR3 is TGCAGTGCTAGAGAAGGAAGCGATGCCGGGGAGCTGTTTTTT. It is translated as CSAREGSDAGELFF.

This clonotype was picked up many times. The chain combines TRBV4-2 with TRBJ2-7, with D possibly being TRBD2 (5 bases). Trimming took 6 bases from V and 3 from J, leaving 15 bases between them. The CDR3 has 14 amino acids. CDR1 LGHNA and CDR2 YNFKEQ come from the germline V gene. The DNA for the CDR3 is TGTGCCAGCAGGAGGGAGAAGGCTAGCTACGAGCAGTACTTC. It specifies CASRREKASYEQYF.

This clonotype was observed at least ten times. V gene TRBV19 combines with J gene TRBJ1-5, with unresolved D. CDR1 and CDR2 (germline): LNHDA, SQIVND (reference sequence). The CDR3 length is 13 residues. V was cut by 5 bases and J by 4 bases, with 9 bases left in between. The CDR3 is CASSGSQNQPQHF. CDR3 nucleotides: TGTGCCAGTAGTGGCAGCCAGAATCAGCCCCAGCATTTT.

The chain has TRBV18 and TRBJ1-5; D unresolved. The length of the CDR3 is 16 residues. Germline CDR1 is KGHSH and CDR2 is LQKENI. V was shortened by 6 bases and J by 2 bases, with 17 bases between the two germline ends. The CDR3, as DNA: TGTGCCAGCTCCCGTAGACCCAAGGCAGGCAATCAGCCCCAGCATTTT. Encoded protein: CASSRRPKAGNQPQHF.

This clonotype was seen ten or more times. The J gene is TRBJ2-7, the V gene TRBV6-5; TRBD1 agrees at 7 bases. V lost 5 bases, J lost 0 bases, and 7 bases stayed unmatched. From germline, CDR1 is MNHEY and CDR2 SVGAGI. The CDR3 runs 15 residues. CDR3 in DNA: TGTGCCAGCAGTACCCAAGACAGGGCCTCCTACGAGCAGTACTTC. The encoded protein is CASSTQDRASYEQYF.

DNA for the CDR3: TGTGCCAGCTCACCACGACAGGGTATGGTTGAGAACACTGAAGCTTTCTTT. Protein: CASSPRQGMVENTEAFF. The chain carries TRBV18 and TRBJ1-1; 7 nucleotides match TRBD1. CDR3 length: 17 amino acids. V was clipped by 1 base and J by 1 base; unmatched bases: 9. Germline loops: CDR1 KGHSH, CDR2 LQKENI. Together with reference TRBV18 and TRBJ1-1, the CDR3 gives the full variable domain: NAGVMQNPRHLVRRRGQEARLRCSPMKGHSHVYWYRQLPEEGLKFMVYLQKENIIDESGMPKERFSAEFPKEGPSILRIQQVVRGDSAAYFCASSPRQGMVENTEAFFGQGTRLTVV.

This clonotype was observed many times. The chain recombines TRBV12-3 or TRBV12-4 with TRBJ2-6; D is unresolved. The CDR3 contains 13 residues. The ends were cut back, 6 bases at V and 6 bases at J, with 9 bases in the middle. CDR3 in DNA: TGTGCCAGCAGCCATGGATTGGCCAACGTCCTGACTTTC. Its protein product is CASSHGLANVLTF.

This clonotype came up many times. The rearrangement links TRBV6-4 to TRBJ1-2; D may be TRBD1 (5 bases). V was cut by 6 bases and J by 2 bases, with 16 bases left in between. The CDR3 runs to 15 residues. The V gene's germline CDR1 is MRHNA and CDR2 SNTAGT. CDR3 in DNA: TGTGCCAGCAGCCAGTACCCTTGGGACAACTATGGCTACACCTTC. Amino acids: CASSQYPWDNYGYTF.

To note about this clonotype: A much larger clone lies a single base off, so this may be a read error. The CDR3 region has the DNA TGTGCCAGCAGTTTATTGTCAGAAGAGGCCCAGTACTTC. Translated, it gives CASSLLSEEAQYF. The genes are TRBV28 and TRBJ2-5; D remains ambiguous. This CDR3 is 13 amino acids long. Per the germline V gene, CDR1 is MDHEN and CDR2 is SYDVKM.

This clonotype was seen ten or more times. The chain joins TRBV5-1 to TRBJ1-2; D is perhaps TRBD1 (6 bases). This CDR3 has 14 residues. Trimming shortened V by 0 bases and J by 3 bases, and 9 bases separated the two germline ends. CDR1 and CDR2 from the germline V gene are SGHRS and YFSETQ. The CDR3: CASSLVGADYGYTF. The CDR3, as DNA: TGCGCCAGCAGCTTGGTGGGGGCCGACTATGGCTACACCTTC.

This clonotype was picked up many times. The J gene is TRBJ2-7, the V gene TRBV12-3 or TRBV12-4, with 8 bases fitting TRBD2. The CDR3 totals 13 residues. The trim removed 8 bases at V and 2 bases at J, leaving 5 bases unmatched. The CDR3 reads CASLLAGTYEQYF. Written as DNA, the CDR3 is TGTGCCAGCCTATTAGCGGGGACCTACGAGCAGTACTTC.